Sequencing of this TCR beta chain was carried out in a study of blood T cell repertoires in COVID-19. Whole-study context: The analysed material was cDNA or gDNA that came from T cells, B-cell-depleted T cells, or PBMCs.

This CDR3 region has 14 residues. Germline V gene lookup returns CDR1 LGHNT and CDR2 FRNRAP. V was pared by 2 bases and J by 5 bases, with 10 bases between. Method: immunoSEQ multiplex PCR; TCRdb's copy keeps in-frame clones and lacks some. This table holds 62,000 or so clones, around 86% found once. The specimen sequenced was peripheral blood. V usage is TRBV12-5 and J usage is TRBJ1-5; D gene uncertain. The source of this sequence is a woman aged 55-75 years with acute or convalescent COVID-19. DNA of the CDR3: TGTGCTAGTGGTTTGAACCGAGGCGATCAGCCCCAGCATTTT. The encoded protein is CASGLNRGDQPQHF. The full variable domain, rest sourced from reference TRBV12-5 and TRBJ1-5, is DARVTQTPRHKVTEMGQEVTMRCQPILGHNTVFWYRQTMMQGLELLAYFRNRAPLDDSGMPKDRFSAEMPDATLATLKIQPSEPRDSAVYFCASGLNRGDQPQHFGDGTRLSIL.